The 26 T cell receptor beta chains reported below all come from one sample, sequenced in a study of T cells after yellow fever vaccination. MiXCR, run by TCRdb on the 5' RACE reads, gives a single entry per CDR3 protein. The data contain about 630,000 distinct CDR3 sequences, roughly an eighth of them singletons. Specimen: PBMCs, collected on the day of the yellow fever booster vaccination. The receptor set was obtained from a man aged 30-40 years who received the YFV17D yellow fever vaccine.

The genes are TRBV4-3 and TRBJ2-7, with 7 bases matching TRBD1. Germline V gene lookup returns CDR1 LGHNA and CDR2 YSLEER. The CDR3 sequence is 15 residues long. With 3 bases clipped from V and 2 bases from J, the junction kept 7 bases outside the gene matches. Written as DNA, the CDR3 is TGCGCCAGCAGCCAGCAATACGGGACAGCCTACGAGCAGTACTTC. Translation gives CASSQQYGTAYEQYF.

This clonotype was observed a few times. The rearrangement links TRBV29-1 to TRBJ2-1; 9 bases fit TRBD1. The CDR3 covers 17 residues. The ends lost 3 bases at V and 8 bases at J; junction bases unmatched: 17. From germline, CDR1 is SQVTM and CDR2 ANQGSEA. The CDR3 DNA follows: TGCAGCGTTGAGGCCTCCCTACGGGACAGGGTCCGTCATGAGCAGTTCTTC. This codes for CSVEASLRDRVRHEQFF.

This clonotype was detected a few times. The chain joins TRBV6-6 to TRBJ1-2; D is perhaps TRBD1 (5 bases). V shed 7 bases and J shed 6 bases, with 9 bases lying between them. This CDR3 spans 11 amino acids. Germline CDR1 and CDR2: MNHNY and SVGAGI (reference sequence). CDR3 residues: CASMWGNGYTF. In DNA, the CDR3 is TGTGCCAGCATGTGGGGGAATGGCTACACCTTC.

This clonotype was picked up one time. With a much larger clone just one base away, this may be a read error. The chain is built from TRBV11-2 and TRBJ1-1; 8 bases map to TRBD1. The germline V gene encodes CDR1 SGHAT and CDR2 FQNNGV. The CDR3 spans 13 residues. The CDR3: CASGFAGGGEAFF. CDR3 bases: TGTGCCAGCGGCTTCGCAGGGGGCGGAGAAGCTTTCTTT.

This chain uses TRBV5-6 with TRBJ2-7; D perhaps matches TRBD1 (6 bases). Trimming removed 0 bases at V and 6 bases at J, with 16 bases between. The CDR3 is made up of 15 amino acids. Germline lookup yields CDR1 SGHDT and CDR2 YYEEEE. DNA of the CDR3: TGTGCCAGCAGCTTGGAGGTCGGCGAAGGGGGCGAGCAGTACTTC. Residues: CASSLEVGEGGEQYF. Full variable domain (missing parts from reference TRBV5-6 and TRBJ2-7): DAGVTQSPTHLIKTRGQQVTLRCSPKSGHDTVSWYQQALGQGPQFIFQYYEEEERQRGNFPDRFSGHQFPNYSSELNVNALLLGDSALYLCASSLEVGEGGEQYFGPGTRLTVT.

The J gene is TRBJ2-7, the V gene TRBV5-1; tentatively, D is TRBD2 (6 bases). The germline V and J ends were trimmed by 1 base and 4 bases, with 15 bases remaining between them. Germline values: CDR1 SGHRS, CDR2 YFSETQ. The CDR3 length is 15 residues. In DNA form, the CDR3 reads TGCGCCAGCAGCTTGAGCATCGGGAGCGAGTACGAGCAGTACTTC. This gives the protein CASSLSIGSEYEQYF.

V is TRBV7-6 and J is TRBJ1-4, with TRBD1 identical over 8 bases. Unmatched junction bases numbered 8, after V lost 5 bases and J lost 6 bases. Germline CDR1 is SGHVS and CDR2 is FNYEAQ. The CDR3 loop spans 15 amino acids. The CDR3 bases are TGTGCCAGCAGCACACCCGGCAGGGGGCATGAAAAACTGTTTTTT. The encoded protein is CASSTPGRGHEKLFF.

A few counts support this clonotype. In DNA, the CDR3 is TGTGCCAGCAACCCTGGGCTAGCCAACACAGATACGCAGTATTTT. Its protein product is CASNPGLANTDTQYF. The chain recombines TRBV28 with TRBJ2-3; tentatively, D is TRBD2 (5 bases). Germline V CDR1 and CDR2: MDHEN, SYDVKM. The CDR3 contains 15 residues. V was clipped by 7 bases and J by 2 bases, with 16 bases between them.

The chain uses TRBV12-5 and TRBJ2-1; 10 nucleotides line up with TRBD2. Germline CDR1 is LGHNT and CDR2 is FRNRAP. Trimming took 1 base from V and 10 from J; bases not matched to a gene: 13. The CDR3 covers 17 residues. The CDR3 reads CASGLGAPGLAYGEQFF. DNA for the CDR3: TGTGCTAGTGGTTTGGGGGCTCCGGGACTAGCGTACGGGGAGCAGTTCTTC.

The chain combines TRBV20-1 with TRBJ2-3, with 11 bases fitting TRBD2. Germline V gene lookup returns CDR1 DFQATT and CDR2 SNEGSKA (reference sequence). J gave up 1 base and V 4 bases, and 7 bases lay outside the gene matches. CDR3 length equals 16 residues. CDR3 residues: CSAKVAGGGGTDTQYF. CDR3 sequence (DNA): TGCAGTGCTAAAGTAGCGGGAGGGGGGGGCACAGATACGCAGTATTTT.

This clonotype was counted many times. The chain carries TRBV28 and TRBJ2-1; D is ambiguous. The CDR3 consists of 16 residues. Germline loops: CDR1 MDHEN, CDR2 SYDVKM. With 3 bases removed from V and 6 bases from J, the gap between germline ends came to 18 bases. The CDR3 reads CASSFERIPPPNEQFF. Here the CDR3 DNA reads TGTGCCAGCAGTTTTGAACGGATCCCTCCCCCCAATGAGCAGTTCTTC.

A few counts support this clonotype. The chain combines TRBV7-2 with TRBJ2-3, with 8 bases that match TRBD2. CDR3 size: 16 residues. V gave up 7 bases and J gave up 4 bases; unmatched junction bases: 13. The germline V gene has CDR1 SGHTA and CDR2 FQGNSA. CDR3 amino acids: CASNRRASGSPDTQYF. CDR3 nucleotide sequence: TGTGCCAGCAACAGAAGGGCTAGCGGGTCCCCAGATACGCAGTATTTT.

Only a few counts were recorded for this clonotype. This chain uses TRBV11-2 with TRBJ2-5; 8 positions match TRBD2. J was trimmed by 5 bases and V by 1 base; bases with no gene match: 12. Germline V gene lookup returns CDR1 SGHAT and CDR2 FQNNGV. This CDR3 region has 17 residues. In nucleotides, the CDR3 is TGTGCCAGCAGCTTAGGCATAGGTCGGGGGGGCGGTGAGACCCAGTACTTC. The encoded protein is CASSLGIGRGGGETQYF. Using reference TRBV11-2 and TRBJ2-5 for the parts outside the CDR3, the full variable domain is EAGVAQSPRYKIIEKRQSVAFWCNPISGHATLYWYQQILGQGPKLLIQFQNNGVVDDSQLPKDRFSAERLKGVDSTLKIQPAKLEDSAVYLCASSLGIGRGGGETQYFGPGTRLLVL.

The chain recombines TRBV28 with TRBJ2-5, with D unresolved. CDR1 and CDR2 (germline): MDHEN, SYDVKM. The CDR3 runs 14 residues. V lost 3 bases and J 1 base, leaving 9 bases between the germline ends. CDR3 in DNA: TGTGCCAGCAGTTTCCAATTGCGCCAAGAGACCCAGTACTTC. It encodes CASSFQLRQETQYF.

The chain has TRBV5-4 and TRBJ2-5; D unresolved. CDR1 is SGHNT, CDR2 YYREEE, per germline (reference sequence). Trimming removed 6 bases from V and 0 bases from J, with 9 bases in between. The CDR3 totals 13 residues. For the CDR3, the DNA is TGTGCCAGCAAGACTGTTCACCAAGAGACCCAGTACTTC. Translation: CASKTVHQETQYF.

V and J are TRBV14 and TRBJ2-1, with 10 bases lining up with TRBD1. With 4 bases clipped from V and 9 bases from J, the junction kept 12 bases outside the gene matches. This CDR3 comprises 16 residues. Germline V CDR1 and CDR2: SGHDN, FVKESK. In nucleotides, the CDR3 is TGTGCCAGCAGCCGGCACGGGACAGGGGTACTCTCTGAGCAGTTCTTC. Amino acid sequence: CASSRHGTGVLSEQFF.

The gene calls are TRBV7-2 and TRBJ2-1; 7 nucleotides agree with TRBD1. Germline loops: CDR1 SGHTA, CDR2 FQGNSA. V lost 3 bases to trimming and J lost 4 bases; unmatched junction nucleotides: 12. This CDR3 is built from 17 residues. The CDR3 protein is CASSFVRDSQLYNEQFF. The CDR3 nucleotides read TGTGCCAGCAGCTTCGTCCGGGACAGCCAACTGTACAATGAGCAGTTCTTC.

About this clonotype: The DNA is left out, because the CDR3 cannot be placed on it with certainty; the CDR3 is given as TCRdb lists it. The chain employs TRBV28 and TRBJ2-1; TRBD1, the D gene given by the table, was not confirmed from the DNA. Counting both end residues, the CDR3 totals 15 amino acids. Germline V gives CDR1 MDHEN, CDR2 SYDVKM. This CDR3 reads CASSTSGVRMYEQFF.

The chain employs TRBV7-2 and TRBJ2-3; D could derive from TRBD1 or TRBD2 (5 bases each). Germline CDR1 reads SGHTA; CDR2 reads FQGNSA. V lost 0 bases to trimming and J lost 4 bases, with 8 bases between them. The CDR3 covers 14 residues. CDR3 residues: CASSLAGDPDTQYF. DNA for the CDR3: TGTGCCAGCAGCTTAGCTGGGGACCCAGATACGCAGTATTTT. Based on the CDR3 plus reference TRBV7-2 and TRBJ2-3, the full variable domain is GAGVSQSPSNKVTEKGKDVELRCDPISGHTALYWYRQSLGQGLEFLIYFQGNSAPDKSGLPSDRFSAERTGGSVSTLTIQRTQQEDSAVYLCASSLAGDPDTQYFGPGTRLTVL.

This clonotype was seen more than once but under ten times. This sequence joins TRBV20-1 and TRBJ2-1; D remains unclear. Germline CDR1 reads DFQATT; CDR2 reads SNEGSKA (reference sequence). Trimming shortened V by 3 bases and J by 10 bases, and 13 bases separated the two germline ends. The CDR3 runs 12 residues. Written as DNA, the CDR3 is TGCAGTGCTAGCGGCTCCCGTGAAGAGCAGTTCTTC. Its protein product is CSASGSREEQFF.

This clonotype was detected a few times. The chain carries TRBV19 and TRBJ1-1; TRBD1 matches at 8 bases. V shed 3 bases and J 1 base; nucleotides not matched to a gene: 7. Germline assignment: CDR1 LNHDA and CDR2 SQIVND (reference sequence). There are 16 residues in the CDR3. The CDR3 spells CASSMPDRVANTEAFF. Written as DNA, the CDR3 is TGTGCCAGTAGTATGCCGGACAGGGTGGCGAACACTGAAGCTTTCTTT.

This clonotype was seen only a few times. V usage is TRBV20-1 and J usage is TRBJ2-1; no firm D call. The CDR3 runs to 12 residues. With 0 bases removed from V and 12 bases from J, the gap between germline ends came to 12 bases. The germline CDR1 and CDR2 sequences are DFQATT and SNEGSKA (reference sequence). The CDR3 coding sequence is TGCAGTGCTAGAGATCATACAGACCGGCAGTTCTTC. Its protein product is CSARDHTDRQFF.

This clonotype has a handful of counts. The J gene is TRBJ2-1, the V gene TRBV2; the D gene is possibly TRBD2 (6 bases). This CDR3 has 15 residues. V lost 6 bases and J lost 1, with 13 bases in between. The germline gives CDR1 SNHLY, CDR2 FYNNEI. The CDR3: CASRVSGGSYNEQFF. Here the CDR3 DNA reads TGTGCCAGCAGAGTGAGCGGAGGGTCCTACAATGAGCAGTTCTTC.

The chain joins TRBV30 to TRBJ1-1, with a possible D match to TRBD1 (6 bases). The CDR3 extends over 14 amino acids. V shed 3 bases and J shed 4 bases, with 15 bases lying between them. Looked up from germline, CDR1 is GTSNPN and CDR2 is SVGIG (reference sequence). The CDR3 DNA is TGTGCCTGGAGAGTAACGGGGGCAGGCACTGAAGCTTTCTTT. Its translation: CAWRVTGAGTEAFF.

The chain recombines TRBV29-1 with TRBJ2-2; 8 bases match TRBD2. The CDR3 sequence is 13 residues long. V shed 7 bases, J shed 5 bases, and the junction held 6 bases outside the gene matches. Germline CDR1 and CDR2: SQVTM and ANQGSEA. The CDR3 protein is CSGRLATTGELFF. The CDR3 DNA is TGCAGCGGCCGACTAGCGACTACCGGGGAGCTGTTTTTT.

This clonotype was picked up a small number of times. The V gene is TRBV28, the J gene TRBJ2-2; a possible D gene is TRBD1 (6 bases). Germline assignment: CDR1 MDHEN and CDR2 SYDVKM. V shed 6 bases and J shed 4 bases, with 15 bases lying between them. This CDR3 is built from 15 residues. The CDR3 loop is CASSLNRVLTGELFF. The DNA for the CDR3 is TGTGCCAGCAGCCTTAACAGGGTCCTCACCGGGGAGCTGTTTTTT.